This TCR beta chain was sequenced for a study of identifying expanded T cells in peripheral blood (dated by TCRdb to between 2018 and 2021). Concerning the study at large: Separate aliquots of the same genomic DNA pool were sequenced to produce technical replicates, and four replicates were compared in pairs.

The CDR3 runs 14 residues from the cysteine to the phenylalanine. Only CDR3 DNA is held: 42 bases, read in frame from base 1. Trimming at the junction amounts to 6 bases on V and 7 bases on J, and the germline ends lie 19 bases apart. The germline V gene encodes CDR1 SGHRS and CDR2 YFSETQ. TCRbeta CDR3 regions were profiled with the immunoSEQ Assay using bias-controlled multiplex PCR amplification of genomic DNA. Per the source publication's procedure: The absolute abundance of each unique TCRbeta CDR3 region was quantified after sequences were collapsed and filtered. Differential abundance was assessed using a binomial (Fisher-equivalent) model and a beta-binomial model in which time-dependent variance fitted from healthy donors was added. Clones with fewer than 5 combined templates were removed, and a clone was called differentially abundant if the clone's Benjamini-Hochberg FDR was below 0.01. In the beta-binomial model, variance was expressed as a function of the total template count across the two samples, in the form v = (b*log(k)+a)^2. TCRdb stores this immuneACCESS table with in-frame sequences only. Part of the clones is absent; in the studies checked, under half of the shortfall reflects unresolved V genes, and no reason is known for the rest. The V and J calls and clone size come from that table; D and trimming were worked out from the DNA. The sample table holds 60,000 to 80,000 clones, of which 90% were seen once. Together, the top ten hold 2.5% to 3.5% of the sample.

Broad study findings and their caveats: Across all healthy-donor time intervals, the beta-binomial model significantly cut both the number of clones called differentially abundant and the false-positive rate. The binomial model flagged approximately 1.2 differentially abundant clones between technical replicates, compared with about 16 over around two weeks and 19 over approximately four weeks. Across all healthy donors, variance in clone template counts between approximately two-week samples was found to increase significantly with total template count. The authors expected that biological variance in healthy repertoires might rise further over much longer intervals, such as months to years.

Only a few counts were recorded for this clone. What this receptor recognizes is not known. It has no much larger one-base neighbor in the sample; base qualities were not kept. No immune events, such as infections, were documented for the healthy donors during the collection period. Time-dependent variance in a beta-binomial model of T-cell clone differential abundance was calibrated using healthy-donor blood repertoires as a training cohort. There were some 10 healthy donors in the training cohort, of whom 3 were female and 7 were male. The donors were between roughly 25 and 70 years old, with an average age of approximately 47 years. Whole blood was collected from each healthy donor at three time points spaced about two weeks apart and obtained from a commercial supplier. For immunosequencing, genomic DNA was extracted from unsorted whole blood.

This sequence uses TRBV5-1 and TRBJ2-5; the D segment is perhaps TRBD1 or TRBD2, each sharing 5 matched bases. The specimen sequenced was blood. The receptor's source is a person aged 18 to 75 in good health. Here the CDR3 is given as CASKLGVEPGTQYF. The bases read TGCGCCAGCAAACTGGGGGTAGAACCGGGGACCCAGTACTTC.